The present TCR beta chain was sequenced within a study of tumor-infiltrating lymphocytes in primary liver carcinoma. Across the study: Patients diagnosed with primary liver carcinoma received treatment through surgical resection. Patients comprised men and women whose ages fell between 30 and 69 years. Findings and limits, study-wide: When set against blood, tumors had a significantly higher top-250-clone fraction (p = 0.039).

Unsorted whole blood supplied the blood RNA, and germline DNA was isolated too. About this clonotype itself: Antigen specificity is unknown.

V lost 2 bases, J lost 2 bases, and 2 bases stayed unmatched. The CDR3 spans 15 residues. Germline V gives CDR1 SGHDT, CDR2 YYEEEE. Researchers generated TCR beta cDNA from roughly 520 ng of total RNA, relying on a constant-region primer. Three rounds of nested multiplex PCR with slightly modified ARM-PCR produced TCR beta libraries. Rounds one and two of PCR, each of 10 cycles, were primed with TRBV1-TRBV30 forward primers and a C-beta reverse primer. TCRdb independently ran MiXCR on the multiplex PCR reads; one entry per CDR3 protein. The table records 300,000 to 400,000 distinct CDR3 sequences, roughly two thirds of them present only once.

The sample comprised peripheral blood. This sequence originates from a man aged 35-49 years with primary liver carcinoma and hepatitis B virus infection. The chain links TRBV5-6 to TRBJ2-1, with 9 bases lining up with TRBD2. The CDR3 loop is CASSFRTSAYNEQFF. CDR3 DNA: TGTGCCAGCAGCTTCCGGACTAGCGCCTACAATGAGCAGTTCTTC.